Following are 31 T cell receptor beta chains from one sample sequenced in a study of blood T cell repertoires in COVID-19. Profiled with immunoSEQ multiplex PCR; TCRdb holds only in-frame clones, not every one. The profile covers 70,000 to 80,000 clones, with 86% appearing a single time and roughly 15% taken by the ten largest. What was sequenced was peripheral blood. These receptors came from a man at least 80 years old in a cohort sampled during active COVID-19.

The chain carries TRBV6-5 and TRBJ2-3; D not resolved. V gave up 4 bases and J gave up 4 bases, with 9 bases separating them. The CDR3 runs 13 residues. Germline loops: CDR1 MNHEY, CDR2 SVGAGI. The CDR3 reads CASSWVGPDTQYF. The CDR3, as DNA: TGTGCCAGCAGTTGGGTTGGGCCAGATACGCAGTATTTT.

The V gene is TRBV2, the J gene TRBJ2-2; 7 nucleotides line up with TRBD1. V gave up 4 bases and J gave up 1 base; unmatched junction bases: 18. The CDR3 is 20 residues long. Germline V gives CDR1 SNHLY, CDR2 FYNNEI. CDR3 coding DNA: TGTGCCAGCAGTGTTCTTAAGGGGGCCCTGCACGGAGTGAACACCGGGGAGCTGTTTTTT. Translated: CASSVLKGALHGVNTGELFF.

The gene calls are TRBV5-1 and TRBJ2-3, with 10 bases matching TRBD2. The V segment lost 7 bases and the J segment 1 base; nucleotides outside the gene matches: 6. The germline V gene has CDR1 SGHRS and CDR2 YFSETQ. The CDR3 spans 15 residues. In nucleotides, the CDR3 is TGCGCCAGCGTAATAGCGGGGGGACGCACAGATACGCAGTATTTT. Translating it yields CASVIAGGRTDTQYF.

This chain joins TRBV23-1 and TRBJ1-1, with D possibly TRBD1 on 6 matching bases. TRBV23-1 is placed among ORFs of uncertain function. Deletions cut 2 bases from V and 1 base from J, with 11 bases between. This CDR3 is built from 15 residues. The CDR3 region has the DNA TGCGCCAGCAGTCAACAGGGGCGAACGAACACTGAAGCTTTCTTT. Its protein product is CASSQQGRTNTEAFF.

This rearrangement joins TRBV3-1 (or the pseudogene TRBV3-2) to TRBJ2-7; 9 nucleotides line up with TRBD1. The trim removed 10 bases at V and 2 bases at J, leaving 9 bases unmatched. This CDR3 contains 14 residues. From germline, CDR1 is LGHDT and CDR2 YNNKEL (reference sequence). The CDR3 loop is CATSAGTGTYEQYF. In DNA, the CDR3 is TGTGCCACATCCGCCGGGACAGGGACCTACGAGCAGTACTTC.

V is TRBV25-1 and J is TRBJ1-6; TRBD1 matches 8 bases. The germline V gene encodes CDR1 MGHDK and CDR2 SYGVNS. This CDR3 has 14 residues. V shed 6 bases, J shed 4 bases, and the junction held 2 bases outside the gene matches. CDR3 amino acids: CASRGTGYNSPLHF. The CDR3, as DNA: TGTGCCAGCAGGGGGACAGGTTATAATTCACCCCTCCACTTT.

CDR3 protein: CASKKGLAGGLSYNEQFF. The DNA of the CDR3 is TGTGCCAGTAAAAAGGGACTAGCGGGGGGGCTCTCCTACAATGAGCAGTTCTTC. The chain has TRBV19 and TRBJ2-1; 16 bases match TRBD2. Germline-derived CDR1 and CDR2 are LNHDA and SQIVND (reference sequence). Trimming at V came to 7 bases and at J to 0 bases, leaving 6 bases not matched to a gene. The CDR3 sequence is 18 residues long.

This clone was observed once. CDR3 DNA sequence: TGTGCCAGCTTCCAACAGGGGAGAGCTAACTATGGCTACACCTTC. This encodes CASFQQGRANYGYTF. The rearrangement joins TRBV18 to TRBJ1-2; 7 positions match TRBD1. CDR3 length equals 15 residues. Germline V gene sequence: CDR1 KGHSH, CDR2 LQKENI. After removal of 7 bases from V and 0 bases from J, the junction contained 8 bases not matched to a gene.

V usage is TRBV28 and J usage is TRBJ2-7, with a tentative D call TRBD1 (6 bases). This CDR3 has 14 amino acids. V was pared by 6 bases and J by 7 bases, with 19 bases between. CDR1 and CDR2 from the germline V gene are MDHEN and SYDVKM. The CDR3 coding sequence is TGTGCCAGCAGGGGTTCAGGGGCGGCGAAGGAGCAGTACGTC. This gives the protein CASRGSGAAKEQYV.

The chain combines TRBV28 with TRBJ2-3; 15 positions agree with TRBD2. CDR3 length equals 21 residues. Germline V CDR1 and CDR2: MDHEN, SYDVKM. Germline trimming cut 4 bases from V and 4 bases from J; bases unmatched to any gene: 18. CDR3 in amino acids: CASSSPLRWGLAGGRADTQYF. CDR3 DNA: TGTGCCAGCAGTTCCCCACTTCGATGGGGACTAGCGGGGGGCCGCGCAGATACGCAGTATTTT.

The chain carries TRBV7-8 and TRBJ1-4; TRBD1 is a possible D gene (5 bases). Trimming took 1 base from V and 7 from J, leaving 13 bases between them. The CDR3 consists of 15 residues. Germline values: CDR1 SGHVS, CDR2 FQNEAQ. This CDR3 reads CASSLGAARGEKLFF. CDR3 bases: TGTGCCAGCAGCTTAGGGGCAGCTAGGGGTGAAAAACTGTTTTTT.

The chain couples TRBV5-1 to TRBJ2-3; weak D call: TRBD1 (5 bases). CDR3 length: 13 amino acids. The V and J ends lost 5 bases and 3 bases respectively, with 10 bases between them. Germline lookup yields CDR1 SGHRS and CDR2 YFSETQ. The CDR3 spells CASSSGWTDTQYF. In DNA, the CDR3 is TGCGCCAGCAGTTCAGGGTGGACAGATACGCAGTATTTT.

CDR3 residues: CASSLEQTTEAFF. The DNA for the CDR3 is TGTGCCAGCAGCTTAGAACAAACCACTGAAGCTTTCTTT. This chain links TRBV11-3 with TRBJ1-1; D call uncertain. The CDR3 has 13 residues. V shed 0 bases and J shed 4 bases, with 6 bases lying between them. Germline CDR1 reads SGHNT; CDR2 reads YENEEA.

The V gene is TRBV18, the J gene TRBJ1-5; 8 nucleotides line up with TRBD1. Germline V CDR1 and CDR2: KGHSH, LQKENI. Trimming cost V 2 bases and J 7 bases; bases outside gene matches: 7. The CDR3 totals 15 residues. CDR3 residues: CASSPANRGGQPQHF. CDR3 coding DNA: TGTGCCAGCTCACCAGCTAACAGGGGGGGACAGCCCCAGCATTTT. Variable domain in full (rest from reference TRBV18 and TRBJ1-5): NAGVMQNPRHLVRRRGQEARLRCSPMKGHSHVYWYRQLPEEGLKFMVYLQKENIIDESGMPKERFSAEFPKEGPSILRIQQVVRGDSAAYFCASSPANRGGQPQHFGDGTRLSIL.

This chain links TRBV5-6 with TRBJ1-5; D is ambiguous. CDR3 length: 14 amino acids. The V gene's germline CDR1 is SGHDT and CDR2 YYEEEE. V was trimmed by 3 bases and J by 2 bases, leaving 9 bases between them. The CDR3 sequence is CASSSDNGNQPQHF. DNA for the CDR3: TGTGCCAGCAGCTCAGACAACGGCAATCAGCCCCAGCATTTT.

J is TRBJ2-4 and V is TRBV4-1; 9 bases agree with TRBD1. With V trimmed by 6 bases and J by 4 bases, 7 bases remained unmatched. CDR3 length: 15 residues. Germline loops: CDR1 MGHRA, CDR2 YSYEKL. The CDR3 nucleotides are TGCGCCAGCAGACAACCGGGACAGGGTAAAAACATTCAGTACTTC. Protein product: CASRQPGQGKNIQYF.

The chain employs TRBV7-2 and TRBJ2-3; the match to TRBD2 covers 13 bases. This CDR3 comprises 18 residues. Trimming removed 5 bases from V and 0 bases from J; junction bases left unmatched: 8. CDR1 and CDR2 from the germline V gene are SGHTA and FQGNSA. CDR3 protein: CASSILVGLAGSTDTQYF. The CDR3 bases are TGTGCCAGCAGCATACTCGTGGGACTAGCGGGAAGCACAGATACGCAGTATTTT.

This clone came up a few times. V and J are TRBV7-8 and TRBJ1-5; tentative D call: TRBD1 (6 bases). Germline-derived CDR1 and CDR2 are SGHVS and FQNEAQ. V lost 9 bases to trimming and J lost 1 base, with 10 bases between them. The CDR3 spans 13 residues. Here the CDR3 DNA reads TGTGCCAGTGGGGGGGCGAGCAATCAGCCCCAGCATTTT. Translating it yields CASGGASNQPQHF.

In its sample, this clone was seen once. The rearrangement links TRBV6-5 to TRBJ1-2; 9 bases map to TRBD1. Germline trimming cut 6 bases from V and 4 bases from J; bases unmatched to any gene: 9. The CDR3 runs 15 residues. CDR1 is MNHEY and CDR2 is SVGAGI in the germline V gene. CDR3 in DNA: TGTGCCAGCAGGGACCCTCGACAGGGGGTCTATGGCTACACCTTC. This encodes CASRDPRQGVYGYTF.

V gene TRBV29-1 combines with J gene TRBJ2-2; D not resolved. Germline CDR1 and CDR2: SQVTM and ANQGSEA. The CDR3 has 13 residues. Trimming cost V 8 bases and J 3 bases, with 13 bases left between them. CDR3 nucleotide sequence: TGCAGCTGTCGTGGCGGATACACCGGGGAGCTGTTTTTT. It codes for CSCRGGYTGELFF.

This sequence joins TRBV6-5 and TRBJ1-3; 7 bases fit TRBD1. CDR3 length equals 15 residues. In germline, CDR1 is MNHEY, CDR2 SVGAGI. V was clipped by 6 bases and J by 0 bases; unmatched bases: 5. DNA for the CDR3: TGTGCCAGCAGGGGACAGTTCCTCTCTGGAAACACCATATATTTT. Encoded protein: CASRGQFLSGNTIYF.

The chain carries TRBV2 and TRBJ1-5, with a weak D call TRBD1 (6 bases). Germline lookup yields CDR1 SNHLY and CDR2 FYNNEI. V lost 4 bases and J lost 0, with 10 bases in between. The CDR3 contains 15 residues. This chain's CDR3 is CASSGGGYSNQPQHF. CDR3 coding DNA: TGTGCCAGCAGTGGAGGGGGTTATAGCAATCAGCCCCAGCATTTT.

V gene TRBV2 combines with J gene TRBJ1-2; unclear D gene. This CDR3 has 13 amino acids. V dropped 8 bases and J dropped 4 bases, with 14 bases sitting between them. The germline V gene encodes CDR1 SNHLY and CDR2 FYNNEI. CDR3 coding DNA: TGTGCCAGCTGGAGTACCAGTTCCTATGGCTACACCTTC. This gives the protein CASWSTSSYGYTF.

The genes are TRBV19 and TRBJ1-2, with TRBD1 identical over 7 bases. The CDR3 extends over 16 amino acids. The germline V gene encodes CDR1 LNHDA and CDR2 SQIVND (reference sequence). J was trimmed by 6 bases and V by 4 bases; bases with no gene match: 14. The CDR3 bases are TGTGCCAGTAGTACTCCCCGGACAGGTCTGTATCATGGCTACACCTTC. Its translation is CASSTPRTGLYHGYTF.

V usage is TRBV9 and J usage is TRBJ2-6; TRBD2 might be the D (6 bases). The V end was cut by 5 bases, the J end by 2 bases, with 14 bases between. The CDR3 has 16 amino acids. Germline V gene data show CDR1 as SGDLS and CDR2 as YYNGEE. As DNA, the CDR3 is TGTGCCAGCAGGGAGGGAAGAGGGCCTGGGGCCAACGTCCTGACTTTC. Translated: CASREGRGPGANVLTF.

The rearrangement joins TRBV28 to TRBJ2-5, with 10 bases fitting TRBD2. Per the germline V gene, CDR1 is MDHEN and CDR2 is SYDVKM. J gave up 6 bases and V 4 bases, and 8 bases lay outside the gene matches. The CDR3 sequence is 15 residues long. In DNA form, the CDR3 reads TGTGCCAGCAGTTCCAAGATTAGCGGGGGGCAGACCCAGTACTTC. This codes for CASSSKISGGQTQYF.

The V call is TRBV7-3, the J call TRBJ2-2, with 7 bases lining up with TRBD1. V lost 5 bases, J lost 2 bases, and 5 bases stayed unmatched. Germline CDR1 reads SGHTA; CDR2 reads FQGTGA. This CDR3 comprises 15 residues. In DNA form, the CDR3 reads TGTGCCAGCAGCCCCGGGACAGCAAACACCGGGGAGCTGTTTTTT. Protein product: CASSPGTANTGELFF.

This chain links TRBV27 with TRBJ2-4; TRBD2 matches 8 bases. Germline V gene sequence: CDR1 MNHEY, CDR2 SMNVEV (reference sequence). This CDR3 has 16 residues. Trimming at V came to 2 bases and at J to 6 bases, leaving 9 bases not matched to a gene. CDR3 in amino acids: CASSLTTSVAGNIQYF. The CDR3 DNA reads as TGTGCCAGCAGTTTAACGACTAGCGTAGCGGGAAACATTCAGTACTTC.

The chain employs TRBV9 and TRBJ1-3, with D possibly matching TRBD1 (6 bases). This CDR3 region has 16 residues. From germline, CDR1 is SGDLS and CDR2 YYNGEE. The V end lost 0 bases, the J end lost 0 bases, and 10 bases lay between the germline ends. DNA for the CDR3: TGTGCCAGCAGCGTAGAAGGGACAAGCTCTGGAAACACCATATATTTT. Translating gives CASSVEGTSSGNTIYF.

The chain employs TRBV21-1 and TRBJ2-2; the DNA was not compared with TRBD2, the D call given in the table. TRBV21-1 constitutes a pseudogene. The CDR3 length is 17 residues. CDR3: CASSKELAGTNTGELFF. Written as DNA, the CDR3 is TGTGCCAGCAGCAAAGAACTAGCGGGGACGAACACCGGGGAGCTGTTTTTT.

This chain joins TRBV27 and TRBJ1-1; tentatively, D is TRBD1 (5 bases). Trimming cost V 8 bases and J 1 base, with 14 bases left between them. Germline lookup yields CDR1 MNHEY and CDR2 SMNVEV (reference sequence). CDR3 length equals 14 residues. DNA of the CDR3: TGTGCCAGCGGAATGAACAGGAAGAACACTGAAGCTTTCTTT. The encoded protein is CASGMNRKNTEAFF.